This T cell receptor beta chain is drawn from a study of cytomegalovirus exposure and HLA in healthy donors. Study information: The 120 validation repertoires were reported in a later analysis to have been generated on the same platform as the roughly 670 first-cohort repertoires. Notes on the study in general: The majority of TCR sequences were rare, yet some public TCRs appeared in many donors.

The sample holds one count of this clone. The antigen remains unidentified. Method: immunoSEQ multiplex PCR; TCRdb's copy keeps in-frame clones and lacks some. In the table there are more than 85,000 clones, around nine tenths of which are singletons. The V and J ends lost 4 bases and 3 bases respectively, with 10 bases between them. The CDR3 length is 12 residues. The V gene's germline CDR1 is SQVTM and CDR2 ANQGSEA. The rearrangement joins TRBV29-1 to TRBJ2-7; the D gene is possibly TRBD1 (5 bases). The specimen sequenced was PBMCs. The receptor was derived from a woman in her late teens or twenties in good health and CMV-seronegative. As DNA, the CDR3 is TGCAGCGTTGTACAGGTTAACTACGAGCAGTACTTC. Its translation is CSVVQVNYEQYF.